What follows is one T cell receptor beta chain and its context. Its target is unknown. One end of the junction varies from germline; a read error may be responsible. The entry originates in a study of cytomegalovirus exposure and HLA in healthy donors. Whole-study findings and limits: The productive fraction for most TCR beta V segments was about 87% or about 30% in an earlier analysis. Later analysis suggested most CMV-associated TCR beta chains were HLA-restricted.

The study ran its PCR with 60 Vbeta and 13 Jbeta primers. Assay: immunoSEQ multiplex PCR; the TCRdb copy retains only in-frame clones and omits some. The data show over 200,000 clones, with roughly 90% seen just once and 1% held by the top ten. The length of the CDR3 is 12 residues. The V gene's germline CDR1 is KGHSH and CDR2 LQKENI. This sequence was found in a woman between 18 and 30 years old in good health and CMV-seronegative. This sequence joins TRBV18 and TRBJ2-5; possible D gene TRBD2, 5 bases. The source material was PBMCs. CDR3 nucleotide sequence: TGTGCCAGCTCACCGGGAGAAGAGACCCAATACTTC. It yields the protein CASSPGEETQYF.